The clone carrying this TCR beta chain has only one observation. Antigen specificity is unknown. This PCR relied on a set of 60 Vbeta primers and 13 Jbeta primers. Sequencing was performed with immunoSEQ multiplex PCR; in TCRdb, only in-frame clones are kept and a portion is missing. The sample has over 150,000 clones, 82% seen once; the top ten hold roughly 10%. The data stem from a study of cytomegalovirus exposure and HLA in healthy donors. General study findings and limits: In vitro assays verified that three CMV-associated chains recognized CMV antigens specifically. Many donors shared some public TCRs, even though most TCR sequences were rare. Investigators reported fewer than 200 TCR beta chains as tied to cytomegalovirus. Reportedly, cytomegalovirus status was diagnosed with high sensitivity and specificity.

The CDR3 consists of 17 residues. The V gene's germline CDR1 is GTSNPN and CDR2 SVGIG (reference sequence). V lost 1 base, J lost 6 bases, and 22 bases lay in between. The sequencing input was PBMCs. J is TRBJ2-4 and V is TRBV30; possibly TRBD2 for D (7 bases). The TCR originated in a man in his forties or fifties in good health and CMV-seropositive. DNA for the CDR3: TGTGCCTGGAGTGGCACAGGGTGGAGTTCGGGGGGAAACATTCAGTACTTC. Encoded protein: CAWSGTGWSSGGNIQYF.